This T cell receptor (beta chain) comes out of a study of blood T cell repertoires in COVID-19. Per the authors' pipeline: For nucleated cells, counts were estimated from reference gene primer amplification. Some clones are missing from TCRdb's copy, which holds only in-frame ones; the method was immunoSEQ multiplex PCR. The V and J calls and the clone size are those of that table, but D and trimming were determined from the DNA. The table has about 270,000 clones, around 86% seen once. After removal of 5 bases from V and 4 bases from J, the junction contained 0 bases not matched to a gene. This CDR3 spans 12 amino acids. Germline V gives CDR1 MDHEN, CDR2 SYDVKM. Recruits, aged 18 to 89 years, lived in around 24 US areas. In Cohort 3, a recovered donor had either two negative PCRs, clearance, or symptom resolution.

This clonotype originated in a young woman who had recovered from COVID-19. Sequencing was performed on PBMCs or T cells enriched from blood (not recorded which). The chain has TRBV28 and TRBJ1-1, with 8 bases identical to TRBD1. The CDR3 nucleotides are TGTGCCAGCAGTGACAGGGGCACTGAAGCTTTCTTT. Its translation: CASSDRGTEAFF.